The entry below gives a single T cell receptor beta chain sequence along with its context. A clone one base away is much larger, so this may be a read error. Other DNA sequences from this sample encode an identical CDR3 as well. The sample comes from a study of shared clonotypes between healthy human individuals. As defined, naive CD8 cells were CD45RO-negative and positively selected for CCR7, with terminally differentiated effector memory CD45RA+ cells excluded. Germline assignment: CDR1 SGHVS and CDR2 FQNEAQ. Trimming removed 4 bases at V and 2 bases at J, with 3 bases between. This CDR3 is built from 11 residues. Sequenced by immunoSEQ multiplex PCR; TCRdb stores in-frame clones only, minus some. The sample lists over 2,000,000 clones, about 94% occurring once.

This clonotype was obtained from a man aged 18 to 29 in good health. Some clones in this sample may be carry-over from other donors' samples. This sequence joins TRBV7-8 and TRBJ2-7; D not resolved. The sample taken for sequencing was naive CD8+ T cells from PBMCs. This CDR3 reads CASSSTYEQYF. The CDR3 coding sequence is TGTGCCAGCAGCTCCACCTACGAGCAGTACTTC.